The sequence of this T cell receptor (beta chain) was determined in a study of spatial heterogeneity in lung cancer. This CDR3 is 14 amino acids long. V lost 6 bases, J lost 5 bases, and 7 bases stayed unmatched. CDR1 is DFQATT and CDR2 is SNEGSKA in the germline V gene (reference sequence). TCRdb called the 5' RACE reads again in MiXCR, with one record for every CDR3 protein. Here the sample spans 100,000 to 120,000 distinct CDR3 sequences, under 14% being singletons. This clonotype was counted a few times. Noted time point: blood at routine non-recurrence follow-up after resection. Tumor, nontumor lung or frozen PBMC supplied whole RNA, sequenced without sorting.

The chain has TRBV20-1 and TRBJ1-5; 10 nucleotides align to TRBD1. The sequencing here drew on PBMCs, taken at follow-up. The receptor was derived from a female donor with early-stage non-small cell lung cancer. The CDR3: CSASDRGPDQPQHF. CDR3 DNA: TGCAGTGCGTCCGACAGGGGGCCGGATCAGCCCCAGCATTTT.